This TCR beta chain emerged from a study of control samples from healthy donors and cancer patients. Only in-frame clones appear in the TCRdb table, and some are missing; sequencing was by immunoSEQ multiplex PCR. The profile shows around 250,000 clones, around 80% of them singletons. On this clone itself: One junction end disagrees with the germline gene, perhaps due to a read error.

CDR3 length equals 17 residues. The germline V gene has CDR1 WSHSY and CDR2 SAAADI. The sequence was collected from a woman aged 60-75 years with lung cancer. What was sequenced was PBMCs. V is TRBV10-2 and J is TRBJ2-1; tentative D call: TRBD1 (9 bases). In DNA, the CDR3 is TGCCCCAGCCGGGCGGGGGGCGGGGGGACAGGGTCGAATGAGCAGTTCTTC. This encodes CPSRAGGGGTGSNEQFF.